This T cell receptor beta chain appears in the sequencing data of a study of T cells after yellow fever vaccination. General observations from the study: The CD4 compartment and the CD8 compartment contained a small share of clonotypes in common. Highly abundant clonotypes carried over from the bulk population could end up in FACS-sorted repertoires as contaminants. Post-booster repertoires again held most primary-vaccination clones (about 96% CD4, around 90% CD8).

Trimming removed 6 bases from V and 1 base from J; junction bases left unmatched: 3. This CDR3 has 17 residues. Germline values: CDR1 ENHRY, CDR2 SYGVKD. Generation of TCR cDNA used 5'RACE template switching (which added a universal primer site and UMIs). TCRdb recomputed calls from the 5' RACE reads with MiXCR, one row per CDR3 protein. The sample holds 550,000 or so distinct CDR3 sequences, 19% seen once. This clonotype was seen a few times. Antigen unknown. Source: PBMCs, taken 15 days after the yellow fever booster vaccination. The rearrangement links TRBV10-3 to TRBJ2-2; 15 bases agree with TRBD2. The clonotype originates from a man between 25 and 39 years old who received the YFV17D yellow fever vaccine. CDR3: CAIRGLAGGMNTGELFF. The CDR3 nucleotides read TGTGCCATCAGGGGACTAGCGGGAGGTATGAACACCGGGGAGCTGTTTTTT.